This entry features one TCR beta chain sequence. The entry originates in a study of blood T cell repertoires in COVID-19. Across the study: Specimens from acute and convalescent COVID-19 originated in the United States, Italy and Spain. Sources were T cells, B-cell-depleted T cells, or PBMCs; the material itself was cDNA or gDNA.

Authors' processing steps: Reference gene primer amplification in the assay estimated nucleated cell counts. Sequencing was performed with immunoSEQ multiplex PCR; in TCRdb, only in-frame clones are kept and a portion is missing. V and J calls and clone size come straight from that table; D and trimming were deduced from the DNA. The table records some 200,000 clones, about 86% of them present only once. V lost 7 bases, J lost 8 bases, and 14 bases lay in between. CDR1 and CDR2 from the germline V gene are MDHEN and SYDVKM. The CDR3 is made up of 12 amino acids. The sequenced material came from peripheral blood. This sequence was found in a man aged 30-40 years with active or convalescent COVID-19. The rearrangement links TRBV28 to TRBJ1-2, with no clear D. CDR3 coding DNA: TGTGCCAGCACCCAGGATAATCGGGGCTACACCTTC. It encodes CASTQDNRGYTF.